These 21 T cell receptor beta chains were all obtained from the same sample, sequenced in a study of blood T cell repertoires in COVID-19. Clones were sequenced by immunoSEQ multiplex PCR, and TCRdb holds only the in-frame ones, with some missing. The table lists about 71,000 clones, about four fifths of them singletons, with roughly 13% in the top ten. Sequencing input: peripheral blood. These TCRs come from a woman of 80 years or more with acute or convalescent COVID-19.

Of note for this clone: One junction end disagrees with the germline gene, perhaps due to a read error. The chain has TRBV11-2 and TRBJ1-2; no reliable D call. The CDR3 length is 13 residues. Germline V CDR1 and CDR2: SGHAT, FQNNGV. For the CDR3, the DNA is TGTGCCAGCAGCGTAGACGGGAACTATGGCTACACCTTC. This translates into CASSVDGNYGYTF.

V usage is TRBV6-5 and J usage is TRBJ2-3; TRBD2 matches at 12 bases. Germline trimming cut 2 bases from V and 4 bases from J; bases unmatched to any gene: 1. Germline V gives CDR1 MNHEY, CDR2 SVGAGI. The CDR3 has 15 amino acids. This CDR3 is CASSYGTSGPDTQYF. CDR3 in DNA: TGTGCCAGCAGTTACGGGACTAGCGGGCCAGATACGCAGTATTTT.

The CDR3 here is CASSQDEGRETQYF. The CDR3 nucleotides are TGCGCCAGCAGCCAAGATGAGGGGAGGGAGACCCAGTACTTC. The chain couples TRBV4-1 to TRBJ2-5; D might be TRBD2 (6 bases). CDR1 and CDR2 from the germline V gene are MGHRA and YSYEKL. The CDR3 totals 14 residues. With 0 bases removed from V and 5 bases from J, the gap between germline ends came to 10 bases.

The chain carries TRBV5-1 and TRBJ1-2; maybe TRBD1 (5 bases). CDR3 length: 16 residues. The germline CDR1 and CDR2 sequences are SGHRS and YFSETQ. The V end lost 3 bases, the J end lost 0 bases, and 15 bases lay between the germline ends. Here the CDR3 DNA reads TGCGCCAGCAGCTCACTCCAGGGTACAGCTAACTATGGCTACACCTTC. It encodes CASSSLQGTANYGYTF.

The chain recombines TRBV6-5 with TRBJ1-2; 7 nucleotides agree with TRBD1. This CDR3 contains 14 residues. Germline CDR1 is MNHEY and CDR2 is SVGAGI. Unmatched junction bases numbered 12, after V lost 6 bases and J lost 8 bases. CDR3 protein: CASSNLGTVRGYTF. DNA for the CDR3: TGTGCCAGCAGCAACCTTGGGACAGTCCGCGGCTACACCTTC.

The V and J genes are TRBV28 and TRBJ2-3, with D possibly matching TRBD1 (5 bases). CDR3 length: 16 amino acids. Trimming cost V 1 base and J 0 bases, with 11 bases left between them. CDR1 MDHEN and CDR2 SYDVKM come from the germline V gene. CDR3 coding DNA: TGTGCCAGCAGTTTATCCGACAGCCCTAGCACAGATACGCAGTATTTT. This encodes CASSLSDSPSTDTQYF. Supplemented by reference TRBV28 and TRBJ2-3, the full variable domain reads DVKVTQSSRYLVKRTGEKVFLECVQDMDHENMFWYRQDPGLGLRLIYFSYDVKMKEKGDIPEGYSVSREKKERFSLILESASTNQTSMYLCASSLSDSPSTDTQYFGPGTRLTVL.

This clone occurred a few times. The chain carries TRBV5-6 and TRBJ1-2; D perhaps matches TRBD1 (6 bases). Deletions cut 0 bases from V and 6 bases from J, with 12 bases between. The CDR3 covers 14 residues. The germline V gene encodes CDR1 SGHDT and CDR2 YYEEEE. CDR3 bases: TGTGCCAGCAGCTTGGGCAGGGGTGTTGATGGCTACACCTTC. This translates into CASSLGRGVDGYTF.

Note on this clone: A read error may produce the germline difference seen at one junction end. V gene TRBV7-6 combines with J gene TRBJ2-2; TRBD1 is a possible D gene (5 bases). Germline CDR1 and CDR2: SGHVS and FNYEAQ. The CDR3 is 15 residues long. This CDR3 is CASSLLRGNIGELFF. DNA of the CDR3: TGTGCCAGCAGCTTGCTAAGGGGAAACATCGGGGAGCTGTTTTTT.

This clone was counted a single time. The CDR3 sequence is CASSYSSSQDTQYF. The CDR3 nucleotides are TGTGCCAGCAGTTACTCCAGTTCCCAAGATACGCAGTATTTT. This chain uses TRBV6-5 with TRBJ2-3; the D is unclear. This CDR3 region has 14 residues. Germline-derived CDR1 and CDR2 are MNHEY and SVGAGI. The V and J ends lost 0 bases and 5 bases respectively, with 9 bases between them.

This clone appeared a single time. This rearrangement joins TRBV7-9 to TRBJ1-2; perhaps TRBD1 as D (5 bases). Trimming stripped 1 base from V and 4 bases from J, with 16 bases between. This CDR3 is 16 amino acids long. The germline CDR1 and CDR2 sequences are SEHNR and FQNEAQ (reference sequence). DNA of the CDR3: TGTGCCAGCAGCTTAGTTGGCGGGGCAGGGACCTATGGCTACACCTTC. It codes for CASSLVGGAGTYGYTF.

This clone was counted a single time. The chain joins TRBV5-1 to TRBJ2-3, with TRBD2 as a possible D gene (5 bases). Germline-derived CDR1 and CDR2 are SGHRS and YFSETQ. The V and J ends lost 0 bases and 0 bases respectively, with 14 bases between them. This CDR3 is 17 amino acids long. The CDR3 loop reads CASSLGSGVTSTDTQYF. In DNA form, the CDR3 reads TGCGCCAGCAGCTTGGGCTCCGGGGTGACTAGCACAGATACGCAGTATTTT.

The chain employs TRBV5-4 and TRBJ1-2; 7 bases align to TRBD1. V was pared by 0 bases and J by 10 bases, with 6 bases of the junction left unmatched. The CDR3 loop spans 13 amino acids. Per the germline V gene, CDR1 is SGHNT and CDR2 is YYREEE (reference sequence). This CDR3 is CASSLGGTVTYTF. Written as DNA, the CDR3 is TGTGCCAGCAGCTTGGGTGGGACAGTTACCTACACCTTC.

This clone was picked up a small number of times. The gene calls are TRBV6-5 and TRBJ1-3, with 8 bases aligning to TRBD1. The CDR3 is made up of 15 amino acids. Germline V CDR1 and CDR2: MNHEY, SVGAGI. After removal of 2 bases from V and 4 bases from J, the junction contained 4 bases not matched to a gene. The CDR3 nucleotides are TGTGCCAGCAGTTACCGACAGGGGTCCGGAAACACCATATATTTT. Translated: CASSYRQGSGNTIYF.

V usage is TRBV5-6 and J usage is TRBJ1-2; the match to TRBD1 covers 8 bases. The length of the CDR3 is 13 residues. Germline values: CDR1 SGHDT, CDR2 YYEEEE. Unmatched junction bases numbered 8, after V lost 5 bases and J lost 8 bases. This CDR3 reads CASRRDRGEGYTF. Written as DNA, the CDR3 is TGTGCCAGCAGAAGAGACAGGGGTGAGGGCTACACCTTC.

The gene calls are TRBV24-1 and TRBJ2-2; TRBD2 matches at 13 bases. The CDR3 sequence is 19 residues long. The V segment lost 3 bases and the J segment 0 bases; nucleotides outside the gene matches: 6. The germline CDR1 and CDR2 sequences are KGHDR and SFDVKD. Here the CDR3 reads CATSDITGTSGTNTGELFF. Here the CDR3 DNA reads TGTGCCACCAGTGATATTACCGGGACTAGCGGGACGAACACCGGGGAGCTGTTTTTT.

In regard to this clone: Germline is not matched at one junction end, which may reflect a read error. The chain joins TRBV29-1 to TRBJ2-7, with 8 bases that match TRBD2. The CDR3 is 13 residues long. Germline V gene data show CDR1 as SQVTM and CDR2 as ANQGSEA. The CDR3 protein is CSVETSGGYGQYF. DNA for the CDR3: TGCAGCGTTGAAACTAGCGGAGGGTACGGGCAGTACTTC.

The chain is built from TRBV7-9 and TRBJ2-4; D possibly corresponds to TRBD1 (6 bases). CDR1 SEHNR and CDR2 FQNEAQ come from the germline V gene (reference sequence). The V end was cut by 2 bases, the J end by 0 bases, with 11 bases between. This CDR3 has 16 amino acids. The CDR3 DNA reads as TGTGCCAGCAGCTTACGTGCAGGGGAAGCCAAAAACATTCAGTACTTC. Translated: CASSLRAGEAKNIQYF.

V gene TRBV28 combines with J gene TRBJ2-7; 10 bases match TRBD2. Trimming at V came to 5 bases and at J to 1 base, leaving 8 bases not matched to a gene. The CDR3 covers 16 residues. CDR1 is MDHEN, CDR2 SYDVKM, per germline. DNA for the CDR3: TGTGCCAGCAGTGCGAGTAGCGGGAGGACGTCCTACGAGCAGTACTTC. It encodes CASSASSGRTSYEQYF.

The chain links TRBV2 to TRBJ1-5, with D maybe TRBD1 (6 bases). The V gene lost 8 bases and the J gene lost 4 bases, with 15 bases spanning the gap. The CDR3 is 14 amino acids. Germline V CDR1 and CDR2: SNHLY, FYNNEI. CDR3 loop: CASSDSGVNQPQHF. CDR3 sequence (DNA): TGTGCCAGCTCTGACTCAGGGGTGAATCAGCCCCAGCATTTT.

The chain employs TRBV4-2 and TRBJ1-2, with 7 bases lining up with TRBD1. V was clipped by 3 bases and J by 3 bases; unmatched bases: 4. Germline V gives CDR1 LGHNA, CDR2 YNFKEQ. CDR3 size: 14 residues. CDR3 in amino acids: CASSQGDRDYGYTF. DNA of the CDR3: TGTGCCAGCAGCCAGGGTGACAGGGACTATGGCTACACCTTC.

This chain connects TRBV25-1 to TRBJ2-3; no definite D call. CDR3 length equals 14 residues. Trimming left V 3 bases short and J 1 base short, with 8 bases between. The V gene's germline CDR1 is MGHDK and CDR2 SYGVNS. The CDR3 bases are TGTGCCAGCAGTGAGAGCAGGCGCACAGATACGCAGTATTTT. Translating gives CASSESRRTDTQYF.